This T cell receptor (beta chain) originates from a study of blood T cell repertoires in COVID-19. Study-wide context: Both acute and convalescent COVID-19 samples were obtained from the United States, Italy and Spain.

Method: immunoSEQ multiplex PCR; TCRdb's copy keeps in-frame clones and lacks some. Here the sample spans around 250,000 clones, approximately 91% being singletons. With 2 bases removed from V and 4 bases from J, the gap between germline ends came to 8 bases. Germline V gene data show CDR1 as PRHDT and CDR2 as FYEKMQ (reference sequence). There are 13 residues in the CDR3. Allocation to cohorts depended on clinical history reported by the participants. This TCR came from a human donor in a cohort exposed to, infected with or recovered from COVID-19 (not recorded which). The donor label of this sample is uncertain. J is TRBJ1-2 and V is TRBV13; a weak D match, TRBD1 (5 bases). Specimen: PBMCs or T cells enriched from blood (not recorded which). CDR3 sequence reads: CASSLSRAYGYTF. CDR3 bases: TGTGCCAGCAGCTTAAGCAGGGCCTATGGCTACACCTTC.